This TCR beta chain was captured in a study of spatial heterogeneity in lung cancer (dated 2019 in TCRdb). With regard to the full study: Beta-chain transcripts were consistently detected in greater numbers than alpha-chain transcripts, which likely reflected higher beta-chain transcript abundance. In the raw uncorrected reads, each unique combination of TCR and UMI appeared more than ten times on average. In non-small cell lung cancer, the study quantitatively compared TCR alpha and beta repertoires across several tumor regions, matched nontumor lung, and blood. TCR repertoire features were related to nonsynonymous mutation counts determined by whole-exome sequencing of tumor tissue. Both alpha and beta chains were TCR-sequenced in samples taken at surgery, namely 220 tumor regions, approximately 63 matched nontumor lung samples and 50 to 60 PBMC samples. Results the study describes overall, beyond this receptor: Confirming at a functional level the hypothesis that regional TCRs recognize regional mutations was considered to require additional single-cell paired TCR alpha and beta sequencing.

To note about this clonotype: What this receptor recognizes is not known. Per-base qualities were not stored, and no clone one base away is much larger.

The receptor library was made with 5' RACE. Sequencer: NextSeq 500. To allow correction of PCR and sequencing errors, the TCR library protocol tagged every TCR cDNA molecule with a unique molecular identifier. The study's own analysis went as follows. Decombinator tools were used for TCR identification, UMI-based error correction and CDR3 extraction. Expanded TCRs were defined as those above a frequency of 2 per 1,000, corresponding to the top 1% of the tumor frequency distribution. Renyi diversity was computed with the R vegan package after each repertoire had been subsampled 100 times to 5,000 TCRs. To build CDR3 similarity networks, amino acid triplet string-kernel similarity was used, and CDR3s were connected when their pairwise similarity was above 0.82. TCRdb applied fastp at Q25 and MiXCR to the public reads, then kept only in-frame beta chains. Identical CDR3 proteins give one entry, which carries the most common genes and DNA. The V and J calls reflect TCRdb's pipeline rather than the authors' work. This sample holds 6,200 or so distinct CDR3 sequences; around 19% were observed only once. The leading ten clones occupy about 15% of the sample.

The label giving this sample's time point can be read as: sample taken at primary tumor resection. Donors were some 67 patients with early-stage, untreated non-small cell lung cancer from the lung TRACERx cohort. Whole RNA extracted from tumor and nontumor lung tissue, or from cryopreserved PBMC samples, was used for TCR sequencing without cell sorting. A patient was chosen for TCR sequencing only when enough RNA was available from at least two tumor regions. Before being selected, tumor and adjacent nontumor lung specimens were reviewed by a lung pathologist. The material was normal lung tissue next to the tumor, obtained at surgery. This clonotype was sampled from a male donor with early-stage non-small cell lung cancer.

This receptor has the CDR3 CASSWGEYEQYF. The sequenced DNA is TGTGCCAGCAGCTGGGGAGAGTACGAGCAGTACTTC. The rearrangement joined TRBV28 to TRBJ2-7, with a tentative D gene TRBD2 over 5 matching bases. Including the terminal cysteine and phenylalanine, the CDR3 comprises 12 residues. Left in the record is the CDR3 DNA by itself, 36 bases read in frame from the first base. Reading the germline V gene gives CDR1 MDHEN and CDR2 SYDVKM. The V end loses 6 bases and the J end loses 4 bases, and a stretch of 10 bases separates them. Where the CDR3 stops, the reference TRBV28 and TRBJ2-7 genes take over; the full variable domain is DVKVTQSSRYLVKRTGEKVFLECVQDMDHENMFWYRQDPGLGLRLIYFSYDVKMKEKGDIPEGYSVSREKKERFSLILESASTNQTSMYLCASSWGEYEQYFGPGTRLTVT.